Given below is one TCR beta chain in context. The antigen this receptor binds is unknown. Per-base quality was not reported, and no clone a single base away is much larger than it. For sequencing, an Illumina HiSeq 2000 was employed. Multiplex PCR amplification was used to generate the TCR beta chain libraries. High-throughput sequencing was used to analyze the amplified TCR beta chain products. Using fastp trimming at Q25 and MiXCR clonotype assembly, TCRdb reanalyzed the public sequencing data and kept in-frame beta chains. Identical CDR3 protein sequences are pooled into one entry, listed with their most common genes and DNA. This sample is represented by 50,000 to 85,000 distinct CDR3 sequences; 40% to 45% of them were singletons. Jointly, the top ten make up more than 7.5% of the sample. The source of the sample is a study of breast tumors, draining lymph nodes, adjacent tissues (dated by TCRdb to the mid-2010s). Looking at the study overall: TCR beta repertoires were compared across tumor, adjacent nontumor tissue and axillary lymph nodes obtained from breast cancer patients. In human breast cancer, the study set out to assess how tumor, surrounding tissue and draining lymph node repertoires relate to one another and whether T cells might be exchanged between them. What the research found in general, with its limitations: Tumor and nontumor tissue repertoires were found to be significantly more similar in luminal-like than in basal-like breast cancer. The conclusion that tumor T cells originate in lymph nodes was framed as consistent with a hypothesis rather than directly demonstrated. Tumors showed preferential V and J gene usage, and their T-cell repertoire diversity fell below that of lymph nodes yet above that of nontumor tissue. A scenario in which most tumor T cells derive from the lymph node and then expand within tumor tissue was judged to be consistent with the data.

The specimen was breast tumor tissue. The receptor was derived from a female donor with breast cancer. Some clones in this sample may be carry-over from other donors' samples.

The CDR3 loop reads CASSSGFGSEVYEQYF. The nucleotide sequence is given as TGTGCCAGCAGCTCCGGGTTTGGGTCGGAAGTCTACGAGCAGTACTTC. The chain employs TRBV7-2 and TRBJ2-7; the D gene cannot be named for sure. V is clipped by 4 bases and J by 3 bases, and the sequence between their germline boundaries is 19 bases long. From the cysteine through the phenylalanine, the CDR3 covers 16 amino acids. Left in the record is the CDR3 DNA by itself, 48 bases read in frame from the first base. CDR1 is given as SGHTA and CDR2 as FQGNSA, both from the germline V gene.